Sequencing of this T cell receptor beta chain was carried out in a study of T-cell reconstitution after alpha-beta-depleted transplantation in children. This CDR3 is built from 18 residues. The V gene's germline CDR1 is MNHEY and CDR2 SVGAGI. With V trimmed by 0 bases and J by 4 bases, 9 bases remained unmatched. This clonotype was seen many times. Construction of the TCRbeta library involved unique molecular identifiers. TCRdb passed the PCR reads through MiXCR, listing each CDR3 protein once. The sample carries about 240,000 distinct CDR3 sequences, roughly 26% recorded once. Source: PBMCs, taken before TCRalphabeta/CD19-depleted stem cell transplant. V usage is TRBV6-5 and J usage is TRBJ2-2, with 9 bases fitting TRBD2. The sequence was obtained from a girl aged 2 to 9 with Fanconi anemia, due to receive a stem cell transplant. The CDR3 spells CASSYSTAGGAGTGELFF. The CDR3 bases are TGTGCCAGCAGTTACTCGACAGCGGGAGGAGCGGGCACCGGGGAGCTGTTTTTT.